Described below is a single T cell receptor (beta chain) sequence and its context. This entry comes from a study of T cell responses to AZD1222 COVID-19 vaccine. The CDR3 spans 16 residues. The junction had 14 bases not matched to a gene; V was cut back by 8 bases and J by 2 bases. CDR1 KGHSH and CDR2 LQKENI come from the germline V gene. Sequencing used immunoSEQ multiplex PCR; TCRdb keeps in-frame clones, though not all of them. Altogether about 120,000 clones are present, around nine tenths being singletons, with the ten largest covering roughly 8.9%. The source material was peripheral blood, sampled on day 0 of AZD1222 vaccination. The chain links TRBV18 to TRBJ1-2, with TRBD1 identical over 7 bases. The sequence came from an adult in good health. The CDR3 protein is CASTPIRDRQNYGYTF. CDR3 coding DNA: TGTGCCAGCACCCCGATCCGGGACAGACAAAACTATGGCTACACCTTC.